The 24 T cell receptor beta chains given below trace back to one sample, sequenced in a study of blood T cells in healthy people across ages. Using a J-beta primer mix together with a sample-barcoded 5' primer, a second PCR was run for about 6 to 11 cycles. Each CDR3 protein is one row after TCRdb ran MiXCR on the 5' RACE reads. The sample consists of approximately 1.5 million distinct CDR3 sequences, roughly 32% of them appearing once. The specimen was blood. These receptors were obtained from a woman in her 30s in good health.

This clonotype showed up just once. The CDR3 nucleotides read TGTGCCAGCAGTAGCCCGGGACAGGGGGCTAATGAGCAGTTCTTC. Its translation is CASSSPGQGANEQFF. This sequence joins TRBV6-5 and TRBJ2-1, with TRBD1 matching 12 bases. Trimming removed 5 bases from V and 7 bases from J; junction bases left unmatched: 6. CDR3 length: 15 residues. Looked up from germline, CDR1 is MNHEY and CDR2 is SVGAGI.

The chain carries TRBV20-1 and TRBJ2-5; TRBD2 is a possible D gene (5 bases). This CDR3 comprises 12 residues. Germline loops: CDR1 DFQATT, CDR2 SNEGSKA (reference sequence). The CDR3 loop reads CSPRVGQETQYF. For the CDR3, the DNA is TGCAGCCCGCGGGTGGGCCAAGAGACCCAGTACTTC.

This clonotype has a handful of counts. V gene TRBV11-1 combines with J gene TRBJ2-1, with D possibly being TRBD1 or TRBD2 (5 bases each). CDR1 and CDR2 (germline): SGHAT, FQDESV (reference sequence). This CDR3 region has 14 residues. The ends were cut back, 5 bases at V and 8 bases at J, with 16 bases in the middle. The CDR3 protein is CASSLGARLDEQFF. CDR3 nucleotides: TGTGCCAGCAGCCTCGGGGCGCGATTGGATGAGCAGTTCTTC.

This clonotype was found many times. V gene TRBV20-1 combines with J gene TRBJ2-5; TRBD2 aligns across 7 bases. V dropped 0 bases and J dropped 5; count of bases not matched to a gene: 6. This CDR3 spans 14 amino acids. Germline CDR1 and CDR2: DFQATT and SNEGSKA (reference sequence). CDR3 bases: TGCAGTGCTAGAGATCCCCTGGGGGGGGAGACCCAGTACTTC. This encodes CSARDPLGGETQYF.

This chain connects TRBV5-5 to TRBJ2-7; 11 bases fit TRBD2. The germline CDR1 and CDR2 sequences are SGHKS and YYEKEE (reference sequence). Trimming at V came to 0 bases and at J to 3 bases, leaving 5 bases not matched to a gene. The CDR3 has 16 amino acids. CDR3 residues: CASSLDLLAGVYEQYF. Here the CDR3 DNA reads TGTGCCAGCAGCTTGGACCTACTAGCGGGAGTCTACGAGCAGTACTTC.

The genes are TRBV7-2 and TRBJ2-1; unclear D gene. CDR3 length: 18 amino acids. In germline, CDR1 is SGHTA, CDR2 FQGNSA. Trimming took off 5 bases at V and 6 bases at J, with 26 bases between the two ends. This chain's CDR3 is CASSPWALMTTRGNEQFF. The CDR3 coding sequence is TGTGCCAGCAGCCCGTGGGCCTTGATGACAACTCGAGGCAATGAGCAGTTCTTC.

The chain employs TRBV11-2 and TRBJ1-4; tentative D call: TRBD1 (5 bases). Looked up from germline, CDR1 is SGHAT and CDR2 is FQNNGV. Trimming removed 5 bases at V and 6 bases at J, with 19 bases between. The CDR3 has 16 residues. The DNA for the CDR3 is TGTGCCAGCAGCGACCACGCGTTCGGGGCGGATGAAAAACTGTTTTTT. Translating gives CASSDHAFGADEKLFF.

The V call is TRBV20-1, the J call TRBJ1-5; TRBD1 matches at 11 bases. The CDR3 consists of 16 residues. Germline values: CDR1 DFQATT, CDR2 SNEGSKA (reference sequence). V was pared by 0 bases and J by 6 bases, with 7 bases of the junction left unmatched. CDR3 in amino acids: CSARDQGQGAGQPQHF. In DNA form, the CDR3 reads TGCAGTGCTAGAGATCAAGGACAGGGGGCAGGTCAGCCCCAGCATTTT.

This rearrangement joins TRBV4-1 to TRBJ2-1; D is undetermined. This CDR3 comprises 14 residues. V lost 2 bases, J lost 4 bases, and 9 bases lay in between. CDR1 and CDR2 (germline): MGHRA, YSYEKL. The CDR3, as DNA: TGCGCCAGCAGCCAAACCAGGTGGTACAATGAGCAGTTCTTC. Its protein product is CASSQTRWYNEQFF.

This clonotype was observed many times. The genes are TRBV7-9 and TRBJ2-5; TRBD2 is a possible D gene (6 bases). Germline V lookup: CDR1 SEHNR, CDR2 FQNEAQ (reference sequence). The germline V and J ends were trimmed by 5 bases and 0 bases, with 7 bases remaining between them. This CDR3 is 13 amino acids long. In nucleotides, the CDR3 is TGTGCCAGCAGCGGGGGGTACCAAGAGACCCAGTACTTC. Protein sequence: CASSGGYQETQYF.

This chain joins TRBV20-1 and TRBJ2-4, with D uncertain. The tail of the sequence fits TRBJ2-5 better, so the J call may be wrong. CDR1 and CDR2 (germline): DFQATT, SNEGSKA (reference sequence). The CDR3 sequence is 13 residues long. For the CDR3, the DNA is TGCAGTGCTAGAGATCCTCAAACAGAGACCCAGTACTTC. Translated, it gives CSARDPQTETQYF.

This clonotype was counted once. This chain uses TRBV7-3 with TRBJ2-2; D gene ambiguous. This CDR3 region has 13 residues. Germline-derived CDR1 and CDR2 are SGHTA and FQGTGA. The germline V and J ends were trimmed by 4 bases and 7 bases, with 10 bases remaining between them. The CDR3 nucleotides read TGTGCCAGCAGCTCCCCTCCGGGCGGGGAGCTGTTTTTT. It is translated as CASSSPPGGELFF.

The chain combines TRBV7-8 with TRBJ1-2, with D uncertain. Looked up from germline, CDR1 is SGHVS and CDR2 is FQNEAQ. Trimming took off 5 bases at V and 8 bases at J, with 24 bases between the two ends. This CDR3 is 16 amino acids long. The CDR3 DNA reads TGTGCCAGCAGCCGACTTTTAGGCCAGCTGGGCGTAGGCTACACCTTC. This translates into CASSRLLGQLGVGYTF.

This clonotype was counted at least ten times. The V gene is TRBV6-1, the J gene TRBJ1-6; D is undetermined. V shed 6 bases and J shed 3 bases, with 18 bases lying between them. The CDR3 is 17 residues long. The V gene's germline CDR1 is MNHNS and CDR2 SASEGT. CDR3 coding DNA: TGTGCCAGCAGCCCACAGCCACCGAGAGTCTATAATTCACCCCTCCACTTT. Encoded protein: CASSPQPPRVYNSPLHF.

The V call is TRBV5-1, the J call TRBJ2-3; 7 bases line up with TRBD2. There are 18 residues in the CDR3. With 3 bases clipped from V and 5 bases from J, the junction kept 18 bases outside the gene matches. CDR1 is SGHRS, CDR2 YFSETQ, per germline. The CDR3 is CASSSNIAGLGGGDTQYF. CDR3 nucleotides: TGCGCCAGCAGCTCAAACATAGCGGGCCTAGGCGGTGGAGATACGCAGTATTTT.

This clonotype was detected only a few times. The chain couples TRBV7-9 to TRBJ2-5; no clear D. The CDR3 sequence is 12 residues long. Trimming left V 3 bases short and J 4 bases short, with 6 bases between. From germline, CDR1 is SEHNR and CDR2 FQNEAQ (reference sequence). This CDR3 reads CASSFTPETQYF. The CDR3 DNA is TGTGCCAGCAGCTTCACCCCAGAGACCCAGTACTTC.

In this sample, this clonotype turned up many times. The chain recombines TRBV20-1 with TRBJ2-7; no definite D call. Germline assignment: CDR1 DFQATT and CDR2 SNEGSKA (reference sequence). Trimming took off 2 bases at V and 2 bases at J, with 13 bases between the two ends. This CDR3 contains 14 residues. CDR3 sequence reads: CSARPPDRTYEQYF. The CDR3 nucleotides read TGCAGTGCTAGACCCCCGGACCGTACCTACGAGCAGTACTTC.

This clonotype was counted only a few times. The chain recombines TRBV6-6 with TRBJ2-1; D uncertain. This CDR3 region has 14 residues. The V end lost 5 bases, the J end lost 6 bases, and 14 bases lay between the germline ends. Germline CDR1 and CDR2: MNHNY and SVGAGI (reference sequence). The CDR3 here is CASSAARGGNEQFF. CDR3 nucleotide sequence: TGTGCCAGCAGTGCAGCCCGTGGTGGCAATGAGCAGTTCTTC.

The chain recombines TRBV2 with TRBJ1-1, with TRBD1 as a possible D gene (5 bases). The CDR3 consists of 11 residues. CDR1 is SNHLY, CDR2 FYNNEI, per germline. The V gene lost 6 bases and the J gene lost 8 bases, with 10 bases spanning the gap. In DNA, the CDR3 is TGTGCCAGCAGACCACGGGACGAAGCTTTCTTT. Its protein product is CASRPRDEAFF.

This clonotype was counted a few times. The V call is TRBV15, the J call TRBJ2-3, with 9 positions matching TRBD2. With V trimmed by 0 bases and J by 2 bases, 12 bases remained unmatched. This CDR3 spans 19 amino acids. Germline CDR1 reads LNHNV; CDR2 reads YYDKDF (reference sequence). CDR3 sequence (DNA): TGTGCCACCAGCAGAGAAAGTAGGCGGGGGGGCCTCGTCACAGATACGCAGTATTTT. This sequence encodes CATSRESRRGGLVTDTQYF.

This chain links TRBV28 with TRBJ2-4; 9 bases align to TRBD1. The CDR3 runs 15 residues. The germline CDR1 and CDR2 sequences are MDHEN and SYDVKM. V lost 4 bases and J lost 3; bases outside the gene matches: 4. The CDR3 sequence: CASSSTGGGKNIQYF. The CDR3 DNA is TGTGCCAGCAGTTCGACAGGGGGGGGCAAAAACATTCAGTACTTC.

The chain employs TRBV5-1 and TRBJ2-3; TRBD2 agrees at 10 bases. CDR1 SGHRS and CDR2 YFSETQ come from the germline V gene. There are 15 residues in the CDR3. The V gene end was trimmed by 9 bases and the J gene end by 6 bases; junction bases not matched to a gene: 13. CDR3 in DNA: TGCGCCAACAGTTTTGGGGCTAGCGGGGGCGATACGCAGTATTTT. This gives the protein CANSFGASGGDTQYF.

As concerns this clonotype: Given a much more abundant clone one base away, this may be a read error. The chain uses TRBV11-2 and TRBJ1-1; tentative D call: TRBD1 (5 bases). Germline loops: CDR1 SGHAT, CDR2 FQNNGV. This CDR3 region has 13 residues. DNA of the CDR3: TGTGCCAGCACCTTAGGGGCCTACACTGAAGCTTTCTTT. This gives the protein CASTLGAYTEAFF.

This clonotype has only a few counts. J is TRBJ1-2 and V is TRBV4-1; weak D call: TRBD1 (6 bases). V gave up 4 bases and J gave up 3 bases, with 12 bases separating them. Germline V lookup: CDR1 MGHRA, CDR2 YSYEKL. The CDR3 loop spans 14 amino acids. This CDR3 reads CASSRIPGDYGYTF. In DNA form, the CDR3 reads TGCGCCAGCAGCCGGATCCCAGGGGACTATGGCTACACCTTC.